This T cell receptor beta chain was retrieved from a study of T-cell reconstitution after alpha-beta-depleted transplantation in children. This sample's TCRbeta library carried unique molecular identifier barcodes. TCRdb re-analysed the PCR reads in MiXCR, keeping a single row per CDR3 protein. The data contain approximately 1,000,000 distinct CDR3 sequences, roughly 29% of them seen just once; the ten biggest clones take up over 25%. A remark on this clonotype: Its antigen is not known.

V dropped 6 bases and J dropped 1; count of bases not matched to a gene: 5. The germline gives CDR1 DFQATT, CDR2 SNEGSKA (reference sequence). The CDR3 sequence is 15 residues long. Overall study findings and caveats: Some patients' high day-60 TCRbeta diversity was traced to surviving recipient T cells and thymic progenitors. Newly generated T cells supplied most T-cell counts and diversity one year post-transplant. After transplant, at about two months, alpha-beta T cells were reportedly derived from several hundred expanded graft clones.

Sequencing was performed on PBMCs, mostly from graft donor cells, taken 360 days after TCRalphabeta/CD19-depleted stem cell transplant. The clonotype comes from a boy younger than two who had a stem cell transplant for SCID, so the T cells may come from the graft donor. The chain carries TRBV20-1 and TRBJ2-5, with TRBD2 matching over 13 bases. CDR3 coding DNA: TGCAGTGCCCAGGGACTAGCGGGGTTCCAAGAGACCCAGTACTTC. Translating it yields CSAQGLAGFQETQYF.